The clone carrying this TCR beta chain was observed once. What it recognizes is unknown. CDR1 SGHAT and CDR2 FQNNGV come from the germline V gene. V was trimmed by 1 base and J by 7 bases, leaving 17 bases between them. The CDR3 covers 15 residues. Here immunoSEQ multiplex PCR was the method, and the copy in TCRdb shows in-frame clones only, minus some. This table holds about 140,000 clones, approximately 94% found once. The sample comes from a study of cytomegalovirus exposure and HLA in healthy donors. About the study: Both the approximately 130 validation repertoires and the 666 first-cohort repertoires used the same platform, as reported by a later analysis. Study observations and caveats: The investigators catalogued 150 to 200 TCR beta chains as cytomegalovirus-associated.

The chain has TRBV11-2 and TRBJ2-7; weak D call: TRBD2 (6 bases). This clonotype was obtained from a man aged 18 to 30 in good health and CMV-seropositive. Sequenced: PBMCs. The DNA of the CDR3 is TGTGCCAGCAGCTTAGCTGCGGGACCTGGGGAGGAGCAGTACTTC. This encodes CASSLAAGPGEEQYF.